This T cell receptor (beta chain) stems from a study of identical twins. The CDR3 contains 12 residues. The germline V and J ends were trimmed by 3 bases and 13 bases, with 14 bases remaining between them. TCRdb re-derived calls from the 5' RACE reads in MiXCR, one entry per CDR3 protein. Among 210,000 or so distinct CDR3 sequences listed, 15% to 20% were seen once. The sample was also linked to a second study, of T cells expressing NK-cell markers. As that study records: Several experiments confined sorting to alpha-beta TCR T cells with an anti-gamma-delta TCR antibody. Top CD8+ clonotypes included the dominant CD3+CD56+NKG2C+ clonotypes in roughly 6 donors. The CD3+CD56-NKG2C+ fraction was also led by these clonotypes in several donors. Clarity on HCMV specificity was lacking for the expanded NKG2C+ T cell clones.

The V call is TRBV12-3 or TRBV12-4, the J call TRBJ2-3, with D unresolved. The TCR sequence derives from a woman in her late teens or twenties in good health. Sequences were obtained from CD8+ T cells sorted from blood. In DNA, the CDR3 is TGTGCCAGCAGTTTCGAGGATCGGCGGAAGTATTTT. It specifies CASSFEDRRKYF.